This TCR beta chain emerged from a study of glioma-infiltrating T cells after dendritic cell vaccination. Generated by immunoSEQ multiplex PCR, the TCRdb table keeps only in-frame clones and is missing some. The profile shows about 65,000 clones, approximately 86% of them singletons. Trimming left V 0 bases short and J 6 bases short, with 12 bases between. The CDR3 contains 14 residues. CDR1 SGHAT and CDR2 FQNNGV come from the germline V gene. This sample's time point: after dendritic cell vaccination, including at tumor progression/relapse. Only patients with spare fresh-frozen tumor and over two years of follow-up were included.

The sequence came from a human donor with glioblastoma. Source: blood, taken after dendritic cell vaccination. The gene calls are TRBV11-2 and TRBJ2-7; D is perhaps TRBD2 (7 bases). CDR3: CASSLETGRVEQYF. Written as DNA, the CDR3 is TGTGCCAGCAGCTTAGAAACAGGGAGGGTCGAGCAGTACTTC.